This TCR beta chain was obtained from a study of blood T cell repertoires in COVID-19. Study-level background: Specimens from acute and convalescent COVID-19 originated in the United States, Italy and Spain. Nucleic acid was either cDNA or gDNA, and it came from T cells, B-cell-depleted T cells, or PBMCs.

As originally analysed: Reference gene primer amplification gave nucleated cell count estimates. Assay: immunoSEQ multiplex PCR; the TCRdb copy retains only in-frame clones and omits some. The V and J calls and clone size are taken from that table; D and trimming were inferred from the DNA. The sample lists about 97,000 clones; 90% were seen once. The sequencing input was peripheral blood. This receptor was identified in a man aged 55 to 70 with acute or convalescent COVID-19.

The CDR3 sequence is CASTTGGSAEAFF. The CDR3 nucleotides are TGTGCCAGCACCACGGGGGGGTCAGCCGAAGCTTTCTTT. The V and J genes are TRBV6-6 and TRBJ1-1; D is perhaps TRBD1 (5 bases). The CDR3 runs to 13 residues. V was cut by 7 bases and J by 8 bases, with 17 bases left in between. Germline assignment: CDR1 MNHNY and CDR2 SVGAGI (reference sequence).